This passage covers 5 T cell receptor beta chains from one sample sequenced in a study of T cell responses to AZD1222 COVID-19 vaccine. Sequenced by immunoSEQ multiplex PCR; TCRdb stores in-frame clones only, minus some. The profile shows about 140,000 clones, 91% of them singletons. The sequenced sample was peripheral blood, obtained 28 days after the second dose of the MenACWY control vaccine. The origin of the receptors is an adult who received the MenACWY meningococcal vaccine as a control.

The V gene is TRBV19, the J gene TRBJ2-3; perhaps TRBD1 as D (6 bases). This CDR3 is 15 amino acids long. The germline gives CDR1 LNHDA, CDR2 SQIVND (reference sequence). V shed 9 bases and J shed 2 bases, with 18 bases lying between them. Written as DNA, the CDR3 is TGTGCCAGCAAGGAGGTGGGGGCTTCCACAGATACGCAGTATTTT. It codes for CASKEVGASTDTQYF.

The chain employs TRBV9 and TRBJ2-7, with 8 bases fitting TRBD1. The ends lost 0 bases at V and 3 bases at J; junction bases unmatched: 2. Germline loops: CDR1 SGDLS, CDR2 YYNGEE. This CDR3 is 14 amino acids long. The CDR3 DNA sequence: TGTGCCAGCAGCGTAGAGGGGACAGGCTACGAGCAGTACTTC. This sequence encodes CASSVEGTGYEQYF.

The chain links TRBV12-3 or TRBV12-4 to TRBJ2-7; TRBD1 is a possible D gene (6 bases). The CDR3 spans 13 residues. With 5 bases removed from V and 6 bases from J, the gap between germline ends came to 14 bases. The DNA for the CDR3 is TGTGCCAGCAGTCAAACAGGGACGGGCGAGCAGTACTTC. Translated, it gives CASSQTGTGEQYF.

The chain combines TRBV4-3 with TRBJ2-6; 7 nucleotides match TRBD2. This CDR3 is 19 amino acids long. V shed 0 bases and J 0 bases; nucleotides not matched to a gene: 8. In germline, CDR1 is LGHNA, CDR2 YSLEER. DNA of the CDR3: TGCGCCAGCAGCCAAGACGTTGCGGGGGTCTACTCTGGGGCCAACGTCCTGACTTTC. Translation gives CASSQDVAGVYSGANVLTF.

The chain carries TRBV9 and TRBJ2-2; tentatively, D is TRBD2 (6 bases). V shed 0 bases and J shed 4 bases, with 16 bases lying between them. The germline CDR1 and CDR2 sequences are SGDLS and YYNGEE. There are 17 residues in the CDR3. The CDR3 sequence is CASSVGPLLGGTGELFF. In nucleotides, the CDR3 is TGTGCCAGCAGCGTAGGGCCCCTTCTCGGGGGCACCGGGGAGCTGTTTTTT.